Listed below are T cell receptor beta chains from one sample, sequenced in a study of long-term antiretroviral therapy in people with HIV. Profiling relied on immunoSEQ multiplex PCR, and the TCRdb table lists in-frame clones only, not all of them. The data contain 14,000 or so clones, about 82% of them seen just once; the ten biggest clones take up 15% to 20%. The specimen comprised unsorted PBMCs, sampled 1.8 years before starting antiretroviral therapy. These receptors came from a middle-aged woman with HIV. Both conserved end residues are part of each CDR3. A D gene is named only where the DNA matches it firmly. Clone size is not always given. Where it is, it says once, few, many or a class for expanded clones.

J: TRBJ2-7; size: .; D: TRBD2; V: TRBV6-1; CDR3: CASNPGASGSYEQYF; DNA: TGTGCCAGCAACCCCGGGGCTAGCGGGAGCTACGAGCAGTACTTC
J: TRBJ2-3; size: .; D: .; V: TRBV6-1; CDR3: CASKGEWTDTQYF; DNA: TGTGCCAGCAAGGGGGAGTGGACAGATACGCAGTATTTT
J: TRBJ2-1; size: .; D: .; V: TRBV11-2; CDR3: CASSSTGVFGSYNEQFF; DNA: TGTGCTAGCAGCTCGACTGGGGTTTTTGGCTCCTACAATGAGCAGTTCTTC
J: TRBJ2-3; size: .; D: .; V: TRBV2; CDR3: CASSERLASSGDTQYF; DNA: TGTGCCAGCAGTGAAAGGCTAGCTTCAAGTGGGGATACGCAGTATTTT
J: TRBJ2-1; size: .; D: .; V: TRBV5-1; CDR3: CASSFLHRDPPRDEQFF; DNA: TGCGCCAGCAGCTTCCTACACCGGGATCCCCCCAGGGATGAGCAGTTCTTC
J: TRBJ1-2; size: .; D: .; V: TRBV7-2; CDR3: CASSPRPDYGYTF; DNA: TGTGCCAGCAGCCCACGGCCCGACTATGGCTACACCTTC
J: TRBJ2-2; size: .; D: .; V: TRBV6-6; CDR3: CASSYQQGPTGELFF; DNA: TGTGCCAGCAGTTACCAACAGGGCCCTACCGGGGAGCTGTTTTTT
J: TRBJ1-2; size: .; D: .; V: TRBV14; CDR3: CASSQEGGANYGYTF; DNA: TGTGCCAGCAGCCAAGAAGGGGGAGCTAACTATGGCTACACCTTC
J: TRBJ2-1; size: .; D: .; V: TRBV6-5; CDR3: CASSYGYNEQFF; DNA: TGTGCCAGCAGTTACGGTTACAATGAGCAGTTCTTC
J: TRBJ2-2; size: .; D: .; V: TRBV7-2; CDR3: CASSLITGELFF; DNA: TGTGCCAGCAGCTTAATTACTGGGGAGCTGTTTTTT
J: TRBJ2-7; size: .; D: .; V: TRBV28; CDR3: CASMVGAGYEQYF; DNA: TGTGCCAGCATGGTGGGGGCCGGGTACGAGCAGTACTTC
J: TRBJ1-1; size: .; D: .; V: TRBV5-6; CDR3: CASNGQFNTEAFF; DNA: TGTGCCAGCAACGGACAGTTCAACACTGAAGCTTTCTTT
J: TRBJ2-5; size: .; D: TRBD2; V: TRBV15; CDR3: CATSREMEAGGGETQYF; DNA: TGTGCCACCAGCAGAGAAATGGAAGCGGGAGGAGGAGAGACCCAGTACTTC
J: TRBJ1-1; size: medium-sized; D: .; V: TRBV14; CDR3: CASSQVVWTEAFF; DNA: TGTGCCAGCAGCCAAGTAGTTTGGACTGAAGCTTTCTTT
J: TRBJ2-1; size: .; D: TRBD2; V: TRBV5-4; CDR3: CASRMTSGSGYEQFF; DNA: TGTGCCAGCAGGATGACTAGCGGGAGCGGTTATGAGCAGTTCTTC
J: TRBJ2-4; size: .; D: .; V: TRBV7-9; CDR3: CASTGRAGTKNIQYF; DNA: TGTGCCAGCACCGGCAGGGCGGGGACCAAAAACATTCAGTACTTC
J: TRBJ2-7; size: .; D: .; V: TRBV4-2; CDR3: CASSQDWRYEQYF; DNA: TGTGCCAGCAGCCAAGATTGGAGATACGAGCAGTACTTC
J: TRBJ1-2; size: few; D: .; V: TRBV10-3; CDR3: CAISDWGDYGYTF; DNA: TGTGCCATCAGTGACTGGGGAGACTATGGCTACACCTTC
J: TRBJ2-7; size: .; D: TRBD1; V: TRBV5-4; CDR3: CASSRTGTGYYEQYF; DNA: TGTGCCAGCAGCCGTACCGGGACAGGGTACTACGAGCAGTACTTC
J: TRBJ2-3; size: .; D: .; V: TRBV7-2; CDR3: CASSPLADTQYF; DNA: TGTGCCAGCAGCCCATTGGCGGATACGCAGTATTTT
J: TRBJ2-7; size: .; D: .; V: TRBV7-9; CDR3: CASSLDGGIAYEQYF; DNA: TGTGCCAGCAGCTTAGACGGCGGGATAGCCTACGAGCAGTACTTC
J: TRBJ1-3; size: large; D: .; V: TRBV7-9; CDR3: CASSPRHLYRASGNTIYF; DNA: TGTGCCAGCAGCCCACGACACCTTTACCGGGCCTCTGGAAACACCATATATTTT
J: TRBJ1-1; size: .; D: .; V: TRBV28; CDR3: CASSSPSGGTEAFF; DNA: TGTGCCAGCAGTTCCCCCTCGGGGGGCACTGAAGCTTTCTTT
J: TRBJ2-7; size: few; D: .; V: TRBV12-5; CDR3: CASGLDALQVGYEQYF; DNA: TGTGCTAGTGGTTTGGACGCACTCCAGGTGGGGTACGAGCAGTACTTC
J: TRBJ2-3; size: medium-sized; D: TRBD2; V: TRBV9; CDR3: CASSPVPGGLAGWGDTQYF; DNA: TGTGCCAGCAGCCCTGTCCCAGGGGGACTAGCGGGATGGGGAGATACGCAGTATTTT
J: TRBJ2-1; size: .; D: .; V: TRBV19; CDR3: CASWSGIHNEQFF; DNA: TGTGCCAGTTGGTCCGGGATACACAATGAGCAGTTCTTC
J: TRBJ2-1; size: .; D: .; V: TRBV19; CDR3: CASSITEYNEQFF; DNA: TGTGCCAGTAGTATAACGGAGTACAATGAGCAGTTCTTC
J: TRBJ2-4; size: .; D: .; V: TRBV19; CDR3: CASTTGPQNIQYF; DNA: TGTGCCAGTACTACAGGCCCCCAAAACATTCAGTACTTC
J: TRBJ2-7; size: .; D: .; V: TRBV27; CDR3: CASTITSYEQYF; DNA: TGTGCCAGCACCATCACCAGTTACGAGCAGTACTTC
J: TRBJ2-2; size: few; D: TRBD1; V: TRBV7-2; CDR3: CASSSGTGLFGELFF; DNA: TGTGCCAGCAGCTCCGGGACAGGGTTGTTCGGGGAGCTGTTTTTT
J: TRBJ1-1; size: few; D: .; V: TRBV30; CDR3: CAWMTGMNTEAFF; DNA: TGTGCCTGGATGACCGGCATGAACACTGAAGCTTTCTTT